This T cell receptor (beta chain) came from a study of shared clonotypes between healthy human individuals. At the level of the study: Researchers drew samples from a couple of women and a few men aged 18 to 49. Three CD4 naive, three CD4 memory, two CD8 naive and one CD8 memory plate were used per donor.

The protocol was immunoSEQ multiplex PCR, while the TCRdb copy is restricted to in-frame clones and leaves out a portion. The sample yields a few million clones, about 92% seen once. CDR3 length: 17 amino acids. Germline loops: CDR1 MNHNS, CDR2 SASEGT. The V segment lost 4 bases and the J segment 3 bases; nucleotides outside the gene matches: 6. The chain has TRBV6-1 and TRBJ2-6, with 10 bases lining up with TRBD1. The TCR sequence derives from a man younger than 30 in good health. Some clones in this sample may be carry-over from other donors' samples. Source material: naive CD4+ T cells from PBMCs. Indicated subset: CD45RA+ positively selected. The CDR3 sequence is CASSGRQGAFGANVLTF. CDR3 DNA sequence: TGTGCCAGCAGTGGGCGACAGGGGGCTTTTGGGGCCAACGTCCTGACTTTC.